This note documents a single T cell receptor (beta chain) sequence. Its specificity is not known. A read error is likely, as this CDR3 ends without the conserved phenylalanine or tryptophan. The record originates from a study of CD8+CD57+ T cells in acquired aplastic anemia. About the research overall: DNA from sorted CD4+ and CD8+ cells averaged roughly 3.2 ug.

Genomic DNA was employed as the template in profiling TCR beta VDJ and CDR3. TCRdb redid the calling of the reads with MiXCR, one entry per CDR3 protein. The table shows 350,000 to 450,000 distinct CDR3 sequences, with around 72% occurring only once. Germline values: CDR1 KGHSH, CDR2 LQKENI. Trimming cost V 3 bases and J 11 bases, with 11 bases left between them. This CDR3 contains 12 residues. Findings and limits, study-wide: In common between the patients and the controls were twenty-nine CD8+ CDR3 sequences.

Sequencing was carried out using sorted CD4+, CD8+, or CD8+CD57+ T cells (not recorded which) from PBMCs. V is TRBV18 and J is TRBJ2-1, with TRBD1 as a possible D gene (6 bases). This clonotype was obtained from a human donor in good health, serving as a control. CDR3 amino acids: CASSPLGTKQFL. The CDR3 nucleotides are TGTGCCAGCTCACCTTTAGGGACAAAGCAGTTCCTC.